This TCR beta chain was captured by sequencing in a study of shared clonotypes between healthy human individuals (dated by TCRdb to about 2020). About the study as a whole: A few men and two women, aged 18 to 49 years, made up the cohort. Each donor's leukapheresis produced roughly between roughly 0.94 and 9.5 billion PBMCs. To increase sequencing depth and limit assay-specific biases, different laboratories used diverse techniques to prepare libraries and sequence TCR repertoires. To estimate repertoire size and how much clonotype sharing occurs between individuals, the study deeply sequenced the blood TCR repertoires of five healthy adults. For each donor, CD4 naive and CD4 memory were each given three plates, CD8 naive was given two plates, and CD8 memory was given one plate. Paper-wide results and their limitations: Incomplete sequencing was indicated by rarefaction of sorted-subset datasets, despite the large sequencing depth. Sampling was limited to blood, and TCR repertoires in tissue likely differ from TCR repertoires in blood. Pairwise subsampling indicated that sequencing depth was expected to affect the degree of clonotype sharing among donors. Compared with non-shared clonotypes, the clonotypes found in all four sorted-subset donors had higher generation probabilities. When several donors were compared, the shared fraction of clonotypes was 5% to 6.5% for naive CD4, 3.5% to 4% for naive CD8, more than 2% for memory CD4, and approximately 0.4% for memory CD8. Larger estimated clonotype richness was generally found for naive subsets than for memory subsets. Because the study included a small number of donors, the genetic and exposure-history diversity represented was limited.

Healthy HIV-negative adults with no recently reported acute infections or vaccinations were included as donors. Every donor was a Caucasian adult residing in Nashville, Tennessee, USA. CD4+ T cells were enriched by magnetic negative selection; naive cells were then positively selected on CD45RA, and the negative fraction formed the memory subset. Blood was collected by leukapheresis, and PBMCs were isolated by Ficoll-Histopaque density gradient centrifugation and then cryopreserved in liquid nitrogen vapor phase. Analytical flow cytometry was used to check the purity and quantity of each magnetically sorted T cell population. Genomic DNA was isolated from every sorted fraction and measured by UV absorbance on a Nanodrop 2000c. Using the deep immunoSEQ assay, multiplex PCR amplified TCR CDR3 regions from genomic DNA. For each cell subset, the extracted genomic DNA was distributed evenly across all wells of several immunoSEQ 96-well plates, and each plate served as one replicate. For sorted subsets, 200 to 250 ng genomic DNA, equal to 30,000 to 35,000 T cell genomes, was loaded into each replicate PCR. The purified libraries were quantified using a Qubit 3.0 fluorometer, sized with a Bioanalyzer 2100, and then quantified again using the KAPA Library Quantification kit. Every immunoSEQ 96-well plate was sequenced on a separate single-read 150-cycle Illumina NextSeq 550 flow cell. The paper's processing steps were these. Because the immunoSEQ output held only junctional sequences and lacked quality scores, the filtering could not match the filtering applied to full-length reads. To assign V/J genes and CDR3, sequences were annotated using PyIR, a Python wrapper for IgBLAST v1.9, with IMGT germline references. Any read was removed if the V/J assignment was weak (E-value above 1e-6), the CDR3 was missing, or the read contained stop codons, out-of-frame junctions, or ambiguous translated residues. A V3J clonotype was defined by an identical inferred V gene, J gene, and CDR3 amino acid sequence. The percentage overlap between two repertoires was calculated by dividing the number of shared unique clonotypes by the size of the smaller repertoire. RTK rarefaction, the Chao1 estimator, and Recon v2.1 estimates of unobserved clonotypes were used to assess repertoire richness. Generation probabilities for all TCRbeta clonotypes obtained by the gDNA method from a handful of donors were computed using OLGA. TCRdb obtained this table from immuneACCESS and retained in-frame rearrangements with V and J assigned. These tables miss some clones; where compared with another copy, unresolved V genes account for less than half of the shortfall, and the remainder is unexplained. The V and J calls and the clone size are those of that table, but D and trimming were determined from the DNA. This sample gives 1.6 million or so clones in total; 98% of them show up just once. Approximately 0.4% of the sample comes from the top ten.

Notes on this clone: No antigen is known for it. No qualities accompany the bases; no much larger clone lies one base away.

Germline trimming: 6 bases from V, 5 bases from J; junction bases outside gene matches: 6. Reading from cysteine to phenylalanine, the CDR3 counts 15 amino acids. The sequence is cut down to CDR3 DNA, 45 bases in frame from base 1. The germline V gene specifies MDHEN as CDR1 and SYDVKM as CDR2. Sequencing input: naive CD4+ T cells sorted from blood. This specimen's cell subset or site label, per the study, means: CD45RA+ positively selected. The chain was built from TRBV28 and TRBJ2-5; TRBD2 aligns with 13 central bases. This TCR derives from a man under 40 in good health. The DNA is TGTGCCAGCAGCCAACTAGCGGGAGGGCCTGAGACCCAGTACTTC. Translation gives CASSQLAGGPETQYF.